This T cell receptor beta chain emerged from a study of T cell clones after liver transplantation. Study in general: A pre-transplant mixed lymphocyte reaction with TCRbeta sequencing defined graft-donor-reactive clones followed in post-transplant blood.

Data came from immunoSEQ multiplex PCR; TCRdb stores just in-frame clones and leaves some out. This table has tens of thousands of clones, about 73% appearing once. This specimen consisted of CD4+ T cells from blood, obtained at the approximately 15-month timepoint. This receptor was obtained from a human patient who received a liver transplant. Some T cells may be graft donor cells.

The CDR3 region is CASSHQGGLTYTGELFF. For the CDR3, the DNA is TGTGCCAGCAGTCACCAGGGAGGATTGACTTACACCGGGGAGCTGTTTTTT. V usage is TRBV27 and J usage is TRBJ2-2, with a possible D match to TRBD2 (6 bases). The CDR3 totals 17 residues. Per germline, CDR1 MNHEY and CDR2 SMNVEV (reference sequence). V was shortened by 5 bases and J by 3 bases, with 19 bases between the two germline ends.